This TCR beta chain is from a study of T cell responses to AZD1222 COVID-19 vaccine. Study-wide points: It should be noted that donors were predominantly white British and more often female, and clonal diversity was possibly underestimated. Nearly half of the spike-specific TCRs reportedly recognize variant regions that carry no mutations. Repertoires were obtained solely post-peak T cell response. The study found Spike-specific TCR breadth and depth rose after two AZD1222 doses.

Remarks on this clone: Its specificity is unknown.

Assay used: immunoSEQ multiplex PCR; TCRdb lists only in-frame clones, some missing. The sample records more than 95,000 clones, 70% to 90% being singletons. In germline, CDR1 is MDHEN, CDR2 SYDVKM. V dropped 5 bases and J dropped 7 bases, with 27 bases sitting between them. This CDR3 is 18 amino acids long. This clonotype was sampled from an adult in good health. The gene calls are TRBV28 and TRBJ1-5; D is perhaps TRBD1 (5 bases). The sample in question was peripheral blood, obtained on day 0 of MenACWY control vaccination. DNA of the CDR3: TGTGCCAGCAGTACTATCCCCGCGGGGGGAGGCCTAGGGCAGCCCCAGCATTTT. Amino acid sequence: CASSTIPAGGGLGQPQHF.